This T cell receptor beta chain derives from a study of shared clonotypes between healthy human individuals. As for the study in general: The donor group consisted of two women and three men, aged 18 to 49. CD4 naive and memory got three plates each, CD8 naive two, CD8 memory one. Study results and caveats: Sampling involved blood alone; tissue repertoires likely differ.

The V gene's germline CDR1 is MGHDK and CDR2 SYGVNS. The length of the CDR3 is 12 residues. The ends were cut back, 8 bases at V and 0 bases at J, with 2 bases in the middle. A CD45RA+ naive subset and a CD45RA-negative memory subset were split from CD4+ cells. As for this clone: Antigen specificity is unknown.

Method: immunoSEQ multiplex PCR; TCRdb's copy keeps in-frame clones and lacks some. The sample yields about a million clones, around 75% seen once. The receptor was derived from a man aged 18 to 30 in good health. This rearrangement joins TRBV25-1 to TRBJ2-6; D call uncertain. The sequencing input was memory CD4+ T cells sorted from blood. Regarding subset: CD45RA-negative fraction. CDR3 in DNA: TGTGCCAGCGTCTCTGGGGCCAACGTCCTGACTTTC. This sequence encodes CASVSGANVLTF.